This T cell receptor (beta chain) originates from a study of regulatory T cells in long-lasting Graves disease. Described time point: newly diagnosed GD, antithyroid drugs for less than 3 months. Construction of the TCR library relied on RNA isolated from PBMCs. Germline CDR1 and CDR2: SGHAT and FQNNGV. CDR3 length: 15 amino acids. V dropped 5 bases and J dropped 8 bases, with 19 bases sitting between them. This clonotype was counted at least ten times. Its specificity is not known. General study findings and limits: Few sampled subjects may have lowered accuracy.

Combining iRepertoire HTBI primers with Arm-PCR of CDR3 regions, the authors built TCR beta libraries. From the multiplex PCR reads, TCRdb called clonotypes with MiXCR, one entry per CDR3 protein. The top ten hold under 9% of the sample, which has roughly 410,000 distinct CDR3 sequences, about 15% seen once. The sample also formed part of further work on T cells in Graves' hyperthyroidism and ophthalmopathy.

The sequencing used peripheral blood mononuclear cells (PBMCs), collected at new diagnosis, from a patient treated with antithyroid drugs. The chain joins TRBV11-2 to TRBJ2-1; D gene uncertain. This receptor was obtained from a woman aged 40 to 50 with Graves disease. The CDR3 DNA follows: TGTGCCAGCAGCCAAGGACCGTGGAACTTAGATGAGCAGTTCTTC. This gives the protein CASSQGPWNLDEQFF.